This entry lists 32 T cell receptor beta chains sequenced from one sample in a study of blood T cell repertoires in COVID-19 (dated by TCRdb to 2019 to 2021). The receptor library was made with the immunoSEQ multiplex PCR assay. Imported from immuneACCESS, the table was reduced by TCRdb to in-frame sequences with V and J called. These copies leave out some clones; in studies compared against another copy, an unresolved V gene accounts for under half, and the cause of the remainder is not known. This sample gives 55,000 to 75,000 clones in total; around 90% of them show up just once. Jointly, the top ten make up around 7.4% of the sample. The sequenced sample consisted of peripheral blood. The origin of the receptors is a human donor with active COVID-19. The donor label of this sample is uncertain.

The chain links TRBV27 to TRBJ2-1; D may be TRBD2 (5 bases). Germline V gene data show CDR1 as MNHEY and CDR2 as SMNVEV (reference sequence). The CDR3 has 15 amino acids. The V and J ends lost 5 bases and 12 bases respectively, with 23 bases between them. Here the CDR3 reads CASSPLSGPSSAQFF. Here the CDR3 DNA reads TGTGCCAGCAGTCCCCTAAGCGGCCCCTCCAGCGCGCAGTTCTTC.

The chain links TRBV5-4 to TRBJ1-5; 7 bases align to TRBD1. Germline lookup yields CDR1 SGHNT and CDR2 YYREEE (reference sequence). CDR3 size: 15 residues. J lost 4 bases, V lost 2 bases, and 6 bases had no gene match. The CDR3 DNA sequence: TGTGCCAGCAGCTTACAGGGGTCTGGAAATCAGCCCCAGCATTTT. Its translation: CASSLQGSGNQPQHF.

As concerns this clone: An end of the junction does not agree with germline; a read error may underlie this. This sequence joins TRBV6-5 and TRBJ2-7; unclear D gene. The CDR3 has 13 residues. Per germline, CDR1 MNHEY and CDR2 SVGAGI. CDR3 sequence (DNA): TGTGCCAGCAGTGACTCCTTGTCCTACGAGCAGTACTTC. Amino acids: CASSDSLSYEQYF.

V gene TRBV28 combines with J gene TRBJ1-4; D not resolved. The length of the CDR3 is 14 residues. The V gene's germline CDR1 is MDHEN and CDR2 SYDVKM. V gave up 5 bases and J gave up 7 bases, with 14 bases separating them. CDR3 sequence (DNA): TGTGCCAGCAGTCCTTACCTAGGAAGTGAAAAACTGTTTTTT. Protein: CASSPYLGSEKLFF.

The V gene is TRBV7-6, the J gene TRBJ2-7; TRBD2 aligns across 7 bases. Germline-derived CDR1 and CDR2 are SGHVS and FNYEAQ. The CDR3 spans 16 residues. The V segment lost 5 bases and the J segment 0 bases; nucleotides outside the gene matches: 10. The CDR3 sequence is CASSLSLRGSSYEQYF. Written as DNA, the CDR3 is TGTGCCAGCAGCCTATCCTTGCGGGGGAGCTCCTACGAGCAGTACTTC.

The CDR3 nucleotides are TGCAGCGTCCAACGTAGGGGGGGTGAAAAACTGTTTTTT. It codes for CSVQRRGGEKLFF. The rearrangement uses TRBV29-1 and TRBJ1-4; possibly TRBD1 for D (6 bases). Germline V gene data show CDR1 as SQVTM and CDR2 as ANQGSEA. The CDR3 totals 13 residues. V lost 6 bases to trimming and J lost 7 bases, with 15 bases between them.

There are a few counts of this clone. V and J are TRBV7-9 and TRBJ1-2; 9 bases match TRBD1. CDR3 length equals 16 residues. J lost 3 bases, V lost 1 base, and 6 bases had no gene match. Per the germline V gene, CDR1 is SEHNR and CDR2 is FQNEAQ (reference sequence). The CDR3 reads CASSLGTGDFDYGYTF. In DNA, the CDR3 is TGTGCCAGCAGCTTAGGGACAGGGGACTTCGACTATGGCTACACCTTC.

This sequence joins TRBV13 and TRBJ1-1; D uncertain. CDR1 is PRHDT and CDR2 is FYEKMQ in the germline V gene (reference sequence). V was shortened by 3 bases and J by 5 bases, with 10 bases between the two germline ends. The CDR3 spans 13 residues. The CDR3 loop is CASSFYRGTEAFF. The CDR3 region has the DNA TGTGCCAGCAGCTTTTATCGAGGGACTGAAGCTTTCTTT.

The gene calls are TRBV9 and TRBJ1-1; perhaps TRBD1 as D (5 bases). The CDR3 has 14 amino acids. V lost 0 bases to trimming and J lost 5 bases, with 11 bases between them. CDR1 and CDR2 (germline): SGDLS, YYNGEE. In nucleotides, the CDR3 is TGTGCCAGCAGCGTAGACGGGGGACGAACTGAAGCTTTCTTT. As protein: CASSVDGGRTEAFF.

This chain connects TRBV9 to TRBJ1-5; 7 nucleotides match TRBD1. With V trimmed by 0 bases and J by 2 bases, 2 bases remained unmatched. This CDR3 has 15 residues. CDR1 is SGDLS, CDR2 YYNGEE, per germline. This CDR3 is CASSVDGQGNQPQHF. CDR3 DNA: TGTGCCAGCAGCGTAGATGGACAGGGCAATCAGCCCCAGCATTTT.

The chain carries TRBV5-5 and TRBJ2-7; D possibly corresponds to TRBD2 (6 bases). Trimming removed 4 bases at V and 4 bases at J, with 18 bases between. The length of the CDR3 is 15 residues. Germline V lookup: CDR1 SGHKS, CDR2 YYEKEE (reference sequence). The CDR3 sequence is CASSPRGGAGYEQYF. CDR3 coding DNA: TGTGCCAGCAGCCCTCGGGGTGGGGCGGGGTACGAGCAGTACTTC.

The chain carries TRBV7-2 and TRBJ2-7; 8 bases align to TRBD2. Germline trimming cut 1 base from V and 7 bases from J; bases unmatched to any gene: 12. The CDR3 runs to 16 residues. CDR1 and CDR2 from the germline V gene are SGHTA and FQGNSA. In nucleotides, the CDR3 is TGTGCCAGCAGCTTAGATAGTGCGGGAGGTTCCCGGGAGCAGTACTTC. Encoded protein: CASSLDSAGGSREQYF.

The V and J genes are TRBV5-1 and TRBJ2-2; tentatively, D is TRBD2 (6 bases). This CDR3 contains 16 residues. Germline V lookup: CDR1 SGHRS, CDR2 YFSETQ. Trimming stripped 4 bases from V and 0 bases from J, with 13 bases between. CDR3 sequence reads: CASSPRSGANTGELFF. CDR3 bases: TGCGCCAGCAGCCCGCGGTCGGGAGCGAACACCGGGGAGCTGTTTTTT.

This clone was seen only a few times. The chain employs TRBV7-2 and TRBJ2-1; 7 nucleotides match TRBD2. Germline CDR1 reads SGHTA; CDR2 reads FQGNSA. The junction had 2 bases not matched to a gene; V was cut back by 5 bases and J by 1 base. The CDR3 loop spans 14 amino acids. The CDR3 reads CASSPRGSYNEQFF. In DNA form, the CDR3 reads TGTGCCAGCAGCCCGCGGGGGTCCTACAATGAGCAGTTCTTC.

The V gene is TRBV2, the J gene TRBJ2-5; the match to TRBD1 covers 9 bases. In germline, CDR1 is SNHLY, CDR2 FYNNEI. J was trimmed by 5 bases and V by 8 bases; bases with no gene match: 12. The CDR3 extends over 15 amino acids. This CDR3 reads CASSVTTGGMETQYF. The CDR3 coding sequence is TGTGCCAGCTCGGTTACGACAGGGGGGATGGAGACCCAGTACTTC.

CDR3 protein: CASRQLAGEPTDTQYF. CDR3 in DNA: TGTGCCAGCAGGCAACTAGCGGGGGAACCCACAGATACGCAGTATTTT. V is TRBV2 and J is TRBJ2-3, with 11 bases identical to TRBD2. The CDR3 runs 16 residues. Germline V CDR1 and CDR2: SNHLY, FYNNEI. V shed 6 bases, J shed 2 bases, and the junction held 7 bases outside the gene matches.

In nucleotides, the CDR3 is TGTGCCAGCAGCCGGGGGGCGGGACTAGCGTCGGACGAGCAGTACTTC. Protein product: CASSRGAGLASDEQYF. The V call is TRBV7-2, the J call TRBJ2-7; 10 nucleotides align to TRBD2. CDR1 and CDR2 from the germline V gene are SGHTA and FQGNSA. The V and J ends lost 5 bases and 5 bases, in that order; junction bases with no gene match: 12. The CDR3 length is 16 residues. Full variable domain (rest looked up from reference TRBV7-2 and TRBJ2-7): GAGVSQSPSNKVTEKGKDVELRCDPISGHTALYWYRQSLGQGLEFLIYFQGNSAPDKSGLPSDRFSAERTGGSVSTLTIQRTQQEDSAVYLCASSRGAGLASDEQYFGPGTRLTVT.

This clone was seen a few times. The rearrangement links TRBV19 to TRBJ2-2, with a tentative D call TRBD1 (5 bases). Trimming pared 3 bases from V and 6 bases from J, leaving 11 bases between. Germline lookup yields CDR1 LNHDA and CDR2 SQIVND (reference sequence). The CDR3 loop spans 14 amino acids. CDR3: CASSIAGMAGELFF. CDR3 in DNA: TGTGCCAGTAGTATTGCAGGGATGGCCGGGGAGCTGTTTTTT.

This clone was detected a few times. The chain joins TRBV7-9 to TRBJ2-7, with D maybe TRBD1 (6 bases). The CDR3 is 18 residues long. Germline V CDR1 and CDR2: SEHNR, FQNEAQ (reference sequence). V dropped 1 base and J dropped 1 base, with 20 bases sitting between them. This CDR3 reads CASSLGPVREGGSYEQYF. The CDR3, as DNA: TGTGCCAGCAGCTTAGGGCCCGTAAGAGAAGGGGGTTCCTACGAGCAGTACTTC.

The chain recombines TRBV9 with TRBJ1-2, with 7 bases aligning to TRBD1. Germline V gene lookup returns CDR1 SGDLS and CDR2 YYNGEE. This CDR3 spans 15 amino acids. With 3 bases clipped from V and 5 bases from J, the junction kept 10 bases outside the gene matches. The CDR3 here is CASSGTVRGDYGYTF. The CDR3, as DNA: TGTGCCAGCAGCGGGACGGTCAGGGGGGATTATGGCTACACCTTC.

V usage is TRBV5-4 and J usage is TRBJ2-7; TRBD2 matches at 7 bases. This CDR3 comprises 14 residues. CDR1 and CDR2 (germline): SGHNT, YYREEE (reference sequence). V dropped 4 bases and J dropped 2; count of bases not matched to a gene: 6. The CDR3 DNA follows: TGTGCCAGCAGCCCCCGTGGGGGGGCCTACGAGCAGTACTTC. It translates to CASSPRGGAYEQYF.

This chain uses TRBV7-9 with TRBJ2-7; no reliable D call. Germline V gene lookup returns CDR1 SEHNR and CDR2 FQNEAQ (reference sequence). V lost 8 bases and J 2 bases, leaving 10 bases between the germline ends. This CDR3 is built from 12 residues. The CDR3 sequence is CASSDLPYEQYF. DNA of the CDR3: TGTGCCAGCTCCGATCTACCCTACGAGCAGTACTTC.

The V call is TRBV29-1, the J call TRBJ1-2; D is perhaps TRBD1 (5 bases). CDR1 and CDR2 from the germline V gene are SQVTM and ANQGSEA. The CDR3 sequence is 13 residues long. Trimming shortened V by 5 bases and J by 1 base, and 11 bases separated the two germline ends. The CDR3 DNA is TGCAGCGTTCATCTGACAGATAACTATGGCTACACCTTC. Translated, it gives CSVHLTDNYGYTF.

This sequence joins TRBV5-1 and TRBJ1-1; D remains ambiguous. Germline CDR1 is SGHRS and CDR2 is YFSETQ. Trimming took 6 bases from V and 4 from J, leaving 16 bases between them. The CDR3 is made up of 14 amino acids. The CDR3 loop reads CASTISGVGTEAFF. The CDR3 nucleotides are TGCGCCAGCACCATCTCCGGGGTAGGCACTGAAGCTTTCTTT.

V is TRBV9 and J is TRBJ2-5; tentatively, D is TRBD2 (5 bases). CDR1 is SGDLS and CDR2 is YYNGEE in the germline V gene. The CDR3 runs to 15 residues. V was pared by 4 bases and J by 1 base, with 14 bases between. CDR3 DNA sequence: TGTGCCAGCAGCAACCGCCCCCGGGGCCAAGAGACCCAGTACTTC. Translating gives CASSNRPRGQETQYF.

The J gene is TRBJ2-2, the V gene TRBV7-2, with 7 positions matching TRBD1. From germline, CDR1 is SGHTA and CDR2 FQGNSA. The CDR3 extends over 18 amino acids. V shed 6 bases, J shed 0 bases, and the junction held 13 bases outside the gene matches. Here the CDR3 reads CASSRNRGGISNTGELFF. The CDR3 bases are TGTGCCAGCAGTCGAAATAGAGGGGGCATATCGAACACCGGGGAGCTGTTTTTT.

J is TRBJ2-3 and V is TRBV2; D is possibly TRBD1 (6 bases). Germline assignment: CDR1 SNHLY and CDR2 FYNNEI. Trimming stripped 2 bases from V and 1 base from J, with 16 bases between. This CDR3 has 17 amino acids. CDR3 protein: CASSETLWAGGTDTQYF. The CDR3 DNA reads TGTGCCAGCAGTGAAACGCTTTGGGCAGGGGGCACAGATACGCAGTATTTT. Combining the CDR3 with reference TRBV2 and TRBJ2-3 gives the whole variable domain EPEVTQTPSHQVTQMGQEVILRCVPISNHLYFYWYRQILGQKVEFLVSFYNNEISEKSEIFDDQFSVERPDGSNFTLKIRSTKLEDSAMYFCASSETLWAGGTDTQYFGPGTRLTVL.

The rearrangement links TRBV6-2 or TRBV6-3 to TRBJ2-3, with TRBD2 matching 13 bases. The V gene's germline CDR1 is MNHEY and CDR2 SVGEGT. After removal of 4 bases from V and 6 bases from J, the junction contained 7 bases not matched to a gene. The CDR3 totals 16 residues. CDR3 DNA: TGTGCCAGCAGTTCCGGGACTAGCGGGGTTGTGGATACGCAGTATTTT. Encoded protein: CASSSGTSGVVDTQYF.

This chain joins TRBV9 and TRBJ1-1; 8 positions match TRBD1. Trimming removed 3 bases from V and 1 base from J; junction bases left unmatched: 8. This CDR3 region has 16 residues. Germline V gene lookup returns CDR1 SGDLS and CDR2 YYNGEE. CDR3 in amino acids: CASSAPNRGANTEAFF. CDR3 nucleotides: TGTGCCAGCAGCGCCCCAAACAGGGGGGCGAACACTGAAGCTTTCTTT.

The V and J genes are TRBV28 and TRBJ2-6, with 8 bases that match TRBD1. V trimming: 6 bases; J trimming: 0 bases; junction bases outside the gene matches: 7. Germline-derived CDR1 and CDR2 are MDHEN and SYDVKM. The length of the CDR3 is 17 residues. The CDR3 sequence: CASSRGPGGSGANVLTF. CDR3 sequence (DNA): TGTGCCAGCAGCAGGGGGCCAGGGGGCTCTGGGGCCAACGTCCTGACTTTC. The full variable domain, rest sourced from reference TRBV28 and TRBJ2-6, is DVKVTQSSRYLVKRTGEKVFLECVQDMDHENMFWYRQDPGLGLRLIYFSYDVKMKEKGDIPEGYSVSREKKERFSLILESASTNQTSMYLCASSRGPGGSGANVLTFGAGSRLTVL.

The rearrangement joins TRBV20-1 to TRBJ2-7, with 7 bases fitting TRBD1. The CDR3 has 12 amino acids. The germline V gene has CDR1 DFQATT and CDR2 SNEGSKA (reference sequence). V shed 3 bases and J 5 bases; nucleotides not matched to a gene: 4. The CDR3 loop reads CSASTGADEQYF. The CDR3 region has the DNA TGCAGTGCTAGTACAGGGGCGGACGAGCAGTACTTC.

As DNA, the CDR3 is TGTGCCGTCCGCCCGGGGACAGGGGGCAGGGGGGAGCTGTTTTTT. Its translation: CAVRPGTGGRGELFF. The chain recombines TRBV6-5 with TRBJ2-2, with 12 bases aligning to TRBD1. Germline V gene lookup returns CDR1 MNHEY and CDR2 SVGAGI. Trimming at V came to 11 bases and at J to 8 bases, leaving 12 bases not matched to a gene. This CDR3 is built from 15 residues.